This record covers a single T cell receptor (beta chain). What it recognizes is unknown. The sample belongs to a study of T cells in localized non-small cell lung cancer. After removal of 2 bases from V and 5 bases from J, the junction contained 5 bases not matched to a gene. CDR3 length equals 14 residues. Germline CDR1 SGHTA, CDR2 FQGNSA. Study-level results: Prolonged overall survival went with higher T cell density in the blood.

Only in-frame clones appear in the TCRdb table, and some are missing; sequencing was by immunoSEQ multiplex PCR. The table records around 53,000 clones, 60% to 85% of them present only once. The chain links TRBV7-2 to TRBJ1-2; 7 bases are a match to TRBD1. Sequenced material: PBMCs, taken before any cancer treatment. The sequence was collected from a woman aged 35-75 years with stage II lung adenocarcinoma. This chain's CDR3 is CASSLPGQPYGYTF. DNA of the CDR3: TGTGCCAGCAGCTTACCGGGACAGCCTTATGGCTACACCTTC.